This TCR beta chain was recorded in a study of blood T cell repertoires in COVID-19. Original processing notes: For nucleated cells, counts were estimated from reference gene primer amplification. This table comes from immunoSEQ multiplex PCR, and its TCRdb copy is limited to in-frame clones, with some not included. V and J calls plus clone size are reproduced from that table; the DNA served to infer D and trimming. The sample contains a few hundred thousand clones, over 70% of which appear only once. Germline-derived CDR1 and CDR2 are SGHRS and YFSETQ. Trimming removed 5 bases from V and 6 bases from J; junction bases left unmatched: 8. The CDR3 totals 14 residues.

This chain uses TRBV5-1 with TRBJ2-3, with 8 positions matching TRBD2. This sequence was found in a woman in her 70s with acute or convalescent COVID-19. Input material: peripheral blood. For the CDR3, the DNA is TGCGCCAGCAGTACCGGGGGGGCTAAGGATACGCAGTATTTT. This translates into CASSTGGAKDTQYF.